These 30 T cell receptor beta chains originate from one sample sequenced in a study of patients and donors after allogeneic stem cell transplantation. TCRdb used MiXCR to reprocess the RT-PCR reads, holding one entry per CDR3 protein. Among some 880,000 distinct CDR3 sequences listed, roughly 17% were seen once. Sequencing was carried out using blood, either unsorted or a sorted T cell fraction (not recorded which). These receptors all come from a human donor who was either an allogeneic HSCT recipient or a stem cell or donor lymphocyte infusion donor (not recorded which). It is not recorded whose cells these are; they may come from a transplant donor.

This clonotype was found a few times. The V and J genes are TRBV9 and TRBJ1-1; D may be TRBD1 (5 bases). The V gene's germline CDR1 is SGDLS and CDR2 YYNGEE. This CDR3 has 16 residues. V lost 4 bases and J lost 3, with 19 bases in between. The CDR3 reads CASSPGRQLMDTEAFF. The DNA for the CDR3 is TGTGCCAGCAGCCCTGGACGACAGTTAATGGACACTGAAGCTTTCTTT. Full variable domain (rest looked up from reference TRBV9 and TRBJ1-1): DSGVTQTPKHLITATGQRVTLRCSPRSGDLSVYWYQQSLDQGLQFLIQYYNGEERAKGNILERFSAQQFPDLHSELNLSSLELGDSALYFCASSPGRQLMDTEAFFGQGTRLTVV.

There are a few counts of this clonotype. The rearrangement joins TRBV20-1 to TRBJ1-5; a possible D gene is TRBD1 (6 bases). The V gene's germline CDR1 is DFQATT and CDR2 SNEGSKA (reference sequence). V lost 4 bases to trimming and J lost 4 bases, with 11 bases between them. The CDR3 loop spans 13 amino acids. This CDR3 is CSATGTTNQPQHF. The DNA of the CDR3 is TGCAGTGCTACCGGGACAACAAATCAGCCCCAGCATTTT.

The chain uses TRBV4-1 and TRBJ2-3, with D hard to call. Trimming shortened V by 4 bases and J by 1 base, and 9 bases separated the two germline ends. The CDR3 length is 14 residues. Germline CDR1 and CDR2: MGHRA and YSYEKL. The CDR3 here is CASSLQSGTDTQYF. CDR3 bases: TGCGCCAGCAGCCTCCAAAGTGGCACAGATACGCAGTATTTT.

The chain links TRBV29-1 to TRBJ1-2; maybe TRBD1 (6 bases). V was pared by 3 bases and J by 7 bases, with 15 bases between. CDR3 size: 13 residues. Germline loops: CDR1 SQVTM, CDR2 ANQGSEA. The CDR3 DNA reads TGCAGCGTTGATGGCCAGGGGAAGGGTGGCTACACCTTC. Its translation: CSVDGQGKGGYTF.

The gene calls are TRBV27 and TRBJ1-1; D uncertain. The CDR3 runs to 16 residues. V was trimmed by 2 bases and J by 1 base, leaving 14 bases between them. Germline V lookup: CDR1 MNHEY, CDR2 SMNVEV (reference sequence). CDR3: CASSLILPKPNTEAFF. The CDR3 DNA is TGTGCCAGCAGTTTAATCCTTCCGAAACCGAACACTGAAGCTTTCTTT.

The rearrangement joins TRBV10-3 to TRBJ2-7, with 9 bases aligning to TRBD1. After removal of 7 bases from V and 6 bases from J, the junction contained 4 bases not matched to a gene. The CDR3 is 12 residues long. Germline-derived CDR1 and CDR2 are ENHRY and SYGVKD. The CDR3, as DNA: TGTGCCATCACCGGACAGGGGCGCGAGCAGTACTTC. This encodes CAITGQGREQYF.

The chain combines TRBV10-3 with TRBJ2-1; 10 bases match TRBD2. Germline loops: CDR1 ENHRY, CDR2 SYGVKD. J gave up 15 bases and V 0 bases, and 11 bases lay outside the gene matches. CDR3 length: 15 residues. CDR3 bases: TGTGCCATCAGTGAGTCGGTTAGCGGGGGGTTCCGCGGGTTCTTC. Translating gives CAISESVSGGFRGFF.

A single count supports this clonotype. DNA for the CDR3: TGTGCCAGCAGCCCCGGGACCTTCGAAGAGACCCAGTACTTC. This encodes CASSPGTFEETQYF. The chain couples TRBV9 to TRBJ2-5; D assignment may be TRBD1 or TRBD2 (5 bases each). Trimming shortened V by 4 bases and J by 3 bases, and 13 bases separated the two germline ends. CDR3 size: 14 residues. CDR1 is SGDLS, CDR2 YYNGEE, per germline.

The table lists this clonotype with a few counts. The chain joins TRBV20-1 to TRBJ2-1; D gene uncertain. The CDR3 has 12 amino acids. Deletions cut 5 bases from V and 3 bases from J, with 8 bases between. Germline-derived CDR1 and CDR2 are DFQATT and SNEGSKA (reference sequence). The CDR3 reads CSASYSYNEQFF. In DNA, the CDR3 is TGCAGTGCTTCCTACAGCTACAATGAGCAGTTCTTC.

Only a few counts were recorded for this clonotype. The rearrangement joins TRBV20-1 to TRBJ2-1, with D hard to call. Trimming pared 1 base from V and 4 bases from J, leaving 8 bases between. There are 13 residues in the CDR3. Germline CDR1 is DFQATT and CDR2 is SNEGSKA (reference sequence). The CDR3 DNA reads as TGCAGTGCTAGAGTCTGGGATTACAATGAGCAGTTCTTC. This codes for CSARVWDYNEQFF.

This clonotype appeared a few times. This chain connects TRBV6-5 to TRBJ2-3, with TRBD2 as a possible D gene (7 bases). This CDR3 has 15 amino acids. Trimming pared 4 bases from V and 9 bases from J, leaving 20 bases between. The V gene's germline CDR1 is MNHEY and CDR2 SVGAGI. The CDR3 loop reads CASSFLGGGRGTQYF. The CDR3 DNA follows: TGTGCCAGCAGTTTTCTCGGGGGCGGGAGAGGGACGCAGTATTTT.

This clonotype turned up a few times. The chain employs TRBV5-1 and TRBJ1-1; D uncertain. V shed 0 bases and J shed 6 bases, with 12 bases lying between them. CDR3 size: 14 residues. Germline V CDR1 and CDR2: SGHRS, YFSETQ. The CDR3 coding sequence is TGCGCCAGCAGCTTGGTGGGGAGGGATGCTGAAGCTTTCTTT. This translates into CASSLVGRDAEAFF.

This clonotype was seen more than once but under ten times. The chain is built from TRBV30 and TRBJ2-3; tentatively, D is TRBD2 (7 bases). Trimming left V 2 bases short and J 5 bases short, with 17 bases between. Germline loops: CDR1 GTSNPN, CDR2 SVGIG (reference sequence). The CDR3 length is 15 residues. CDR3 nucleotides: TGTGCCTGGAGTTCTGGACTAGGAGGGGGAGATACGCAGTATTTT. It yields the protein CAWSSGLGGGDTQYF.

The CDR3 is CATSDFPTRGNEQFF. CDR3 sequence (DNA): TGTGCCACCAGTGATTTCCCTACCAGGGGGAATGAGCAGTTCTTC. This chain joins TRBV24-1 and TRBJ2-1; the match to TRBD1 covers 7 bases. Germline CDR1 is KGHDR and CDR2 is SFDVKD. The length of the CDR3 is 15 residues. The V segment lost 1 base and the J segment 7 bases; nucleotides outside the gene matches: 6.

This clonotype was found a few times. This chain joins TRBV10-3 and TRBJ2-7; 14 bases agree with TRBD2. Germline CDR1 is ENHRY and CDR2 is SYGVKD. The CDR3 spans 15 residues. The J segment lost 5 bases and the V segment lost 8 bases, leaving 8 bases of the junction unmatched. The CDR3: CAISLTGLAGDEQYF. CDR3 nucleotides: TGTGCCATCTCCCTTACGGGACTAGCGGGAGACGAGCAGTACTTC.

This clonotype was detected ten times or more. J is TRBJ2-7 and V is TRBV5-6; D is undetermined. In germline, CDR1 is SGHDT, CDR2 YYEEEE. This CDR3 is 12 amino acids long. The V end was cut by 0 bases, the J end by 3 bases, with 4 bases between. CDR3 DNA sequence: TGTGCCAGCAGCTTGGGAAACTACGAGCAGTACTTC. Translated: CASSLGNYEQYF.

This clonotype was detected a few times. V and J are TRBV20-1 and TRBJ2-7, with D possibly being TRBD1 (5 bases). Trimming removed 3 bases at V and 7 bases at J, with 10 bases between. Germline V gene sequence: CDR1 DFQATT, CDR2 SNEGSKA (reference sequence). The CDR3 runs 11 residues. CDR3 residues: CSARLGQEQYF. The CDR3 DNA reads as TGCAGTGCTAGGCTGGGGCAGGAGCAGTACTTC.

The sample holds a few counts of this clonotype. The J gene is TRBJ2-7, the V gene TRBV5-6; 10 bases align to TRBD1. V shed 0 bases, J shed 7 bases, and the junction held 7 bases outside the gene matches. The CDR3 is 15 residues long. CDR1 is SGHDT and CDR2 is YYEEEE in the germline V gene. The CDR3: CASSLADRGLQEQYF. CDR3 DNA: TGTGCCAGCAGCTTGGCCGACAGGGGGCTGCAAGAGCAGTACTTC.

The chain joins TRBV27 to TRBJ1-6; tentatively, D is TRBD1 (5 bases). V gave up 3 bases and J gave up 0 bases, with 12 bases separating them. This CDR3 spans 17 amino acids. The germline V gene has CDR1 MNHEY and CDR2 SMNVEV (reference sequence). The DNA for the CDR3 is TGTGCCAGCAGTTTTACCCACCAGGGCTCCTATAATTCACCCCTCCACTTT. Protein product: CASSFTHQGSYNSPLHF.

This clonotype was seen many times. The chain links TRBV15 to TRBJ1-2, with D unclear. The ends were cut back, 0 bases at V and 7 bases at J, with 6 bases in the middle. Germline values: CDR1 LNHNV, CDR2 YYDKDF (reference sequence). The CDR3 spans 12 residues. The CDR3 region is CATSRDEVGYTF. CDR3 DNA: TGTGCCACCAGCAGAGATGAAGTTGGCTACACCTTC.

The table lists this clonotype with many counts. The chain has TRBV5-1 and TRBJ2-5, with 8 bases aligning to TRBD2. Germline V CDR1 and CDR2: SGHRS, YFSETQ. Germline trimming cut 2 bases from V and 6 bases from J; bases unmatched to any gene: 9. CDR3 length: 15 amino acids. The CDR3 DNA is TGCGCCAGCAGCTTACGAGCGGGAGAAGGTCAGACCCAGTACTTC. Translated: CASSLRAGEGQTQYF.

This clonotype came up a few times. The rearrangement uses TRBV6-1 and TRBJ2-2; 7 bases are a match to TRBD1. Per germline, CDR1 MNHNS and CDR2 SASEGT. Losses at the gene ends were 6 bases for V and 7 bases for J; bases not matched to a gene: 8. This CDR3 comprises 14 residues. The CDR3 loop is CASRPTGIYGELFF. CDR3 nucleotide sequence: TGTGCCAGCAGACCGACAGGGATTTACGGGGAGCTGTTTTTT.

This sequence joins TRBV7-9 and TRBJ1-2; no clear D. The germline gives CDR1 SEHNR, CDR2 FQNEAQ (reference sequence). Deletions cut 8 bases from V and 7 bases from J, with 8 bases between. CDR3 length equals 10 residues. CDR3 nucleotide sequence: TGTGCCAGCGGTGAGGTTGGCTACACCTTC. Translated, it gives CASGEVGYTF.

The chain employs TRBV20-1 and TRBJ1-6, with D possibly being TRBD1 (6 bases). Germline V CDR1 and CDR2: DFQATT, SNEGSKA (reference sequence). CDR3 length equals 11 residues. Trimming shortened V by 6 bases and J by 9 bases, and 9 bases separated the two germline ends. The DNA for the CDR3 is TGCAGTGCAGGGGGGCTTTCACCCCTCCACTTT. Protein product: CSAGGLSPLHF.

This clonotype has a handful of counts. The rearrangement joins TRBV20-1 to TRBJ1-1, with D possibly being TRBD1 (6 bases). This CDR3 spans 15 amino acids. V lost 0 bases, J lost 1 base, and 12 bases lay in between. In germline, CDR1 is DFQATT, CDR2 SNEGSKA (reference sequence). CDR3 DNA sequence: TGCAGTGCTAGAGATTGGGGGGCAGGGAACACTGAAGCTTTCTTT. Its translation: CSARDWGAGNTEAFF.

The sample holds a few counts of this clonotype. The chain recombines TRBV4-2 with TRBJ1-2; D ambiguous. Germline assignment: CDR1 LGHNA and CDR2 YNFKEQ. The CDR3 spans 15 residues. V gave up 1 base and J gave up 0 bases, with 9 bases separating them. The CDR3 sequence: CASSQAGGTNYGYTF. The CDR3 DNA sequence: TGTGCCAGCAGCCAAGCGGGCGGAACTAACTATGGCTACACCTTC.

The chain recombines TRBV6-1 with TRBJ2-2; 9 nucleotides align to TRBD1. V shed 6 bases and J 7 bases; nucleotides not matched to a gene: 9. Germline V gene lookup returns CDR1 MNHNS and CDR2 SASEGT. The CDR3 runs 15 residues. CDR3 region: CASRTDRGRIGELFF. The DNA of the CDR3 is TGTGCCAGCAGAACGGACAGGGGAAGGATCGGGGAGCTGTTTTTT.

The rearrangement links TRBV6-1 to TRBJ2-3; D remains unclear. The germline V and J ends were trimmed by 3 bases and 3 bases, with 19 bases remaining between them. CDR3 length: 17 residues. Germline V lookup: CDR1 MNHNS, CDR2 SASEGT. For the CDR3, the DNA is TGTGCCAGCAGTGAGTCTCGGGCCTCCTGGTTTACAGATACGCAGTATTTT. This gives the protein CASSESRASWFTDTQYF.

This chain links TRBV7-9 with TRBJ2-5, with 8 bases aligning to TRBD2. The CDR3 is 16 residues long. Per the germline V gene, CDR1 is SEHNR and CDR2 is FQNEAQ (reference sequence). V gave up 3 bases and J gave up 5 bases; unmatched junction bases: 11. CDR3 nucleotide sequence: TGTGCCAGCAGCTTCCCCGGGACTAGGGTCGAGGAGACCCAGTACTTC. It is translated as CASSFPGTRVEETQYF.

The chain carries TRBV28 and TRBJ2-1; no clear D. CDR1 is MDHEN and CDR2 is SYDVKM in the germline V gene. The CDR3 loop spans 15 amino acids. V lost 2 bases to trimming and J lost 4 bases, with 12 bases between them. The CDR3: CASSLRSETYNEQFF. For the CDR3, the DNA is TGTGCCAGCAGTTTACGGTCAGAAACTTACAATGAGCAGTTCTTC.